Below are 30 T cell receptor beta chains sequenced from a single sample in a study of CXCR3-negative and CXCR3-positive naive CD8 T cells (dated by TCRdb to about 2019). TCRdb shows the sequencer as NextSeq 550. The Human TCR Profiling Kit (MiLaboratory) was used to make UMI-labeled 5' RACE TRB cDNA libraries. TCRdb reprocessed the reads, so every CDR3 protein sequence counts as one entry and DNA is not shown. The sample's own table lists approximately 62,000 distinct CDR3 sequences. 4.3% of the sample lies in the top ten. Sequenced: naive CXCR3- CD8+ T cells from blood. The sample's cell subset or site label is to be understood as: CD45RO-CCR7+CD27+CD95- naive CD8+ T cells lacking CXCR3 (TNR3-). These receptors were taken from a human donor in good health. Some clones in this sample may be carry-over from other donors' samples.

CDR3 amino acids: CASSFGTGDSGELFF. This chain links TRBV28 with TRBJ2-2; absent DNA, TCRdb's TRBD1 call cannot be checked. CDR1 is MDHEN and CDR2 is SYDVKM in the germline V gene. The CDR3 consists of 15 residues.

The V gene is TRBV29-1, the J gene TRBJ2-7; TCRdb indicates TRBD1, and absent DNA this call remains unverified. Germline V gives CDR1 SQVTM, CDR2 ANQGSEA. This CDR3 is built from 12 residues. CDR3 residues: CSVEDKGVEQYF.

This rearrangement joins TRBV7-6 to TRBJ2-7; TCRdb selects TRBD2, and the lack of DNA leaves this call unchecked. The CDR3 spans 14 residues. Germline V gives CDR1 SGHVS, CDR2 FNYEAQ. The CDR3 loop reads CASSPGLAGAEQYF.

The chain combines TRBV6-5 with TRBJ2-3. The CDR3 runs 15 residues. Germline loops: CDR1 MNHEY, CDR2 SVGAGI. CDR3 sequence: CASSYLSRGTDTQYF.

V and J are TRBV20-1 and TRBJ2-3; there is no DNA to check the TCRdb D call of TRBD2. This CDR3 comprises 16 residues. The germline V gene has CDR1 DFQATT and CDR2 SNEGSKA (reference sequence). CDR3 loop: CSARNVWTSDTDTQYF.

This rearrangement joins TRBV14 to TRBJ1-1; TCRdb designates TRBD1, a call that cannot be tested without DNA. Germline CDR1 SGHDN, CDR2 FVKESK. The CDR3 is 15 residues long. Here the CDR3 reads CASSLTTGGGTEAFF.

V usage is TRBV12-3 or TRBV12-4 and J usage is TRBJ2-7; TCRdb indicates TRBD1, and absent DNA this call remains unverified. The CDR3 extends over 19 amino acids. The CDR3 sequence: CASSRPPGQPGEWSYEQYF.

This chain uses TRBV29-1 with TRBJ2-1; TCRdb's assignment of TRBD2 cannot be checked, as there is no DNA. Germline V CDR1 and CDR2: SQVTM, ANQGSEA. The CDR3 runs 15 residues. The CDR3 sequence: CSVLTGGISYNEQFF.

The rearrangement uses TRBV7-3 and TRBJ2-1; lacking DNA, the TRBD1 call made by TCRdb goes unchecked. Germline CDR1 and CDR2: SGHTA and FQGTGA. The length of the CDR3 is 12 residues. The CDR3 sequence: CASSLSAGGVFF.

The chain combines TRBV29-1 with TRBJ2-2. The germline CDR1 and CDR2 sequences are SQVTM and ANQGSEA. This CDR3 spans 13 amino acids. CDR3 protein: CSVEVTNTGELFF.

This chain joins TRBV11-2 and TRBJ2-2; TCRdb's assignment of TRBD1 cannot be checked, as there is no DNA. Germline V gives CDR1 SGHAT, CDR2 FQNNGV. The CDR3 loop spans 16 amino acids. The CDR3 is CASSFTGGANTGELFF.

The J gene is TRBJ1-5, the V gene TRBV4-2; the TCRdb call, TRBD1, lacks DNA for checking. This CDR3 is 17 amino acids long. Germline V gives CDR1 LGHNA, CDR2 YNFKEQ. CDR3 sequence: CASSQGDGAVYSQPQHF.

The CDR3: CASRPTGGSYNEQFF. The J gene is TRBJ2-1, the V gene TRBV28; TCRdb reports TRBD1, a call that lacks DNA to check it against. From germline, CDR1 is MDHEN and CDR2 SYDVKM. The CDR3 runs 15 residues.

The chain combines TRBV28 with TRBJ2-1. CDR1 MDHEN and CDR2 SYDVKM come from the germline V gene. The CDR3 contains 12 residues. CDR3 protein: CASSLWGNEQFF.

The gene calls are TRBV7-9 and TRBJ2-2; TCRdb gives TRBD1 as the D gene, but with no DNA this cannot be confirmed. The germline V gene encodes CDR1 SEHNR and CDR2 FQNEAQ (reference sequence). This CDR3 is built from 15 residues. The CDR3 protein is CASSSGQGNTGELFF. Looking up the rest from reference TRBV7-9 and TRBJ2-2 gives the full variable domain: DTGVSQNPRHKITKRGQNVTFRCDPISEHNRLYWYRQTLGQGPEFLTYFQNEAQLEKSRLLSDRFSAERPKGSFSTLEIQRTEQGDSAMYLCASSSGQGNTGELFFGEGSRLTVL.

The chain couples TRBV29-1 to TRBJ2-1; the D gene TCRdb calls, TRBD1, cannot be checked with no DNA. The germline gives CDR1 SQVTM, CDR2 ANQGSEA. The CDR3 is made up of 14 amino acids. The CDR3 is CSVEIQGARNEQFF.

The chain's CDR3 is CASSLGGWGMNTEAFF. The chain joins TRBV6-2 or TRBV6-3 to TRBJ1-1; the TCRdb D gene call, TRBD1, has no DNA to confirm it. CDR3 size: 16 residues. CDR1 and CDR2 (germline): MNHEY, SVGEGT.

The genes are TRBV10-3 and TRBJ2-1. This CDR3 has 15 residues. Germline-derived CDR1 and CDR2 are ENHRY and SYGVKD. The chain's CDR3 is CAIRSTGSSYNEQFF.

The chain employs TRBV12-3 or TRBV12-4 and TRBJ2-3; the D gene TCRdb calls, TRBD2, cannot be checked with no DNA. The CDR3 is made up of 16 amino acids. The CDR3 loop reads CASSRGGAGWTDTQYF.

This chain links TRBV29-1 with TRBJ1-1; the D call from TCRdb, TRBD1, cannot be confirmed without DNA. The CDR3 spans 11 residues. Germline loops: CDR1 SQVTM, CDR2 ANQGSEA. The CDR3 sequence is CSVPTGPVAFF.

V usage is TRBV6-2 or TRBV6-3 and J usage is TRBJ1-1; without DNA, the TCRdb call of TRBD1 cannot be checked. The CDR3 is 15 amino acids. Germline assignment: CDR1 MNHEY and CDR2 SVGEGT. CDR3 residues: CASTKLGDPNTEAFF.

The V call is TRBV7-9, the J call TRBJ2-7. CDR3 length equals 12 residues. Germline V gene lookup returns CDR1 SEHNR and CDR2 FQNEAQ (reference sequence). The CDR3 sequence: CASSLPGHEQYF.

The chain joins TRBV15 to TRBJ1-1; TCRdb's D call of TRBD1 is untestable without DNA. The CDR3 loop spans 17 amino acids. The germline V gene encodes CDR1 LNHNV and CDR2 YYDKDF (reference sequence). The CDR3 sequence: CATSKYPGQGAGAEAFF.

V is TRBV7-3 and J is TRBJ2-1; the D call of TRBD1 rests on TCRdb alone, since no DNA is present to check it. Germline lookup yields CDR1 SGHTA and CDR2 FQGTGA. The CDR3 consists of 15 residues. This CDR3 reads CASSPAAGAYNEQFF.

The chain is built from TRBV2 and TRBJ1-2. Germline CDR1 and CDR2: SNHLY and FYNNEI. CDR3 size: 11 residues. This CDR3 is CAPGPSYGYTF.

The CDR3 sequence is CASRKGDNQPQHF. This rearrangement joins TRBV4-3 to TRBJ1-5; there is no DNA to check the TCRdb D call of TRBD1. This CDR3 comprises 13 residues. Germline CDR1 LGHNA, CDR2 YSLEER.

The rearrangement links TRBV28 to TRBJ2-5; TCRdb's D call of TRBD1 is untestable without DNA. Germline CDR1 and CDR2: MDHEN and SYDVKM. The CDR3 is made up of 17 amino acids. CDR3 sequence reads: CASSFRQGSIIQETQYF.

V gene TRBV27 combines with J gene TRBJ2-1; the D call from TCRdb, TRBD2, cannot be confirmed without DNA. The length of the CDR3 is 17 residues. The germline CDR1 and CDR2 sequences are MNHEY and SMNVEV (reference sequence). The CDR3 region is CASSFGEGRGDYNEQFF.

The chain employs TRBV6-6 and TRBJ2-7; TCRdb picks TRBD2, but there is no DNA to check that call. This CDR3 is 16 amino acids long. Germline V gene data show CDR1 as MNHNY and CDR2 as SVGAGI (reference sequence). The chain's CDR3 is CASRPPSGSGIYEQYF.

This CDR3 reads CASSGGGDLADTQYF. This chain uses TRBV7-6 with TRBJ2-3; TCRdb outputs TRBD1, but without DNA this stays unchecked. This CDR3 is built from 15 residues. Germline values: CDR1 SGHVS, CDR2 FNYEAQ.